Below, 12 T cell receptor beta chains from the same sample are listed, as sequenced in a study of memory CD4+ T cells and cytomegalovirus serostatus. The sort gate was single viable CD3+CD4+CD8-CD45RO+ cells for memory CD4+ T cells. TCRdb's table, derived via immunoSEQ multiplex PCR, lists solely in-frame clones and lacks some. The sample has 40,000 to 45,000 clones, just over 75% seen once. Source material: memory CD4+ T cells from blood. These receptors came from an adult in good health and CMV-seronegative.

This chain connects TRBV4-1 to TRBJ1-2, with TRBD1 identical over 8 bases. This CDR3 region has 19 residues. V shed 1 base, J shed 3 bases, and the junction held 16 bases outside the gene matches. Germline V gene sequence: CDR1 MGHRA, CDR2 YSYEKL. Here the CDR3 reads CASSQGTGLIGVSDYGYTF. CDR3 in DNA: TGCGCCAGCAGCCAAGGGACAGGGTTGATTGGGGTTTCGGACTATGGCTACACCTTC.

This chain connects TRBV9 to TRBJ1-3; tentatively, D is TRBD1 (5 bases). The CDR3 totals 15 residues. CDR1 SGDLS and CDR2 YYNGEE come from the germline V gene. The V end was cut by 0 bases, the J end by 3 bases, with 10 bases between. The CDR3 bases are TGTGCCAGCAGCGTAGTGGGGGGTGGTGGAAACACCATATATTTT. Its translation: CASSVVGGGGNTIYF.

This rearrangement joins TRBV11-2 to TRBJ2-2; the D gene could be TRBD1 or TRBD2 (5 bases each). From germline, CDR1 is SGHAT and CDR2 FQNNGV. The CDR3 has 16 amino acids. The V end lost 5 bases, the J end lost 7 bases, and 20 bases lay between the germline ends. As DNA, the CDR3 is TGTGCCAGCAGCCCCCGGGACCCTCTCGCGAGCGGGGAGCTGTTTTTT. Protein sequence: CASSPRDPLASGELFF.

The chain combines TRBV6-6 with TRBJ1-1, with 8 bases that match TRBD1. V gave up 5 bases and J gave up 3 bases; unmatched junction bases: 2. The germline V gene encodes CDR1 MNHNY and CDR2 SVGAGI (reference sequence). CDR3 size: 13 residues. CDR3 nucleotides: TGTGCCAGCAGTCCGGACAGGGACACTGAAGCTTTCTTT. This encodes CASSPDRDTEAFF.

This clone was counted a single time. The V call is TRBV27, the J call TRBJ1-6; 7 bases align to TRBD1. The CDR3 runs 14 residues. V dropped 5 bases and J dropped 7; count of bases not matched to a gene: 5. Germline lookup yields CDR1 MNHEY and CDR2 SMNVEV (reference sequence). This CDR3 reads CASSRDRWNSPLHF. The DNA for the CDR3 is TGTGCCAGCAGTCGGGACAGATGGAATTCACCCCTCCACTTT.

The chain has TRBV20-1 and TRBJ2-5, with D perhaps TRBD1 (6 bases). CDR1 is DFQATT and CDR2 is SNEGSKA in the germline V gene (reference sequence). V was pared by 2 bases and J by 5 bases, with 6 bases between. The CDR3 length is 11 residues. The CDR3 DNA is TGCAGTGCTAGAAGGGGGGAGACCCAGTACTTC. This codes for CSARRGETQYF.

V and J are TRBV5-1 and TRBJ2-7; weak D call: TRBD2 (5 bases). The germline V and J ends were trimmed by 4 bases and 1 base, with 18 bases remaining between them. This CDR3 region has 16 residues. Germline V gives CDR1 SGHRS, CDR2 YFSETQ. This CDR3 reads CASSLGSGDGSYEQYF. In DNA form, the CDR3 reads TGCGCCAGCAGCCTGGGTTCCGGGGATGGGTCCTACGAGCAGTACTTC.

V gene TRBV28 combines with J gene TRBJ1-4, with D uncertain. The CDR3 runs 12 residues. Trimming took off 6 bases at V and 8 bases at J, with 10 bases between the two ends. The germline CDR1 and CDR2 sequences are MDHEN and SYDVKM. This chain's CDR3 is CASSPLGEKLFF. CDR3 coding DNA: TGTGCCAGCAGCCCATTGGGAGAAAAACTGTTTTTT.

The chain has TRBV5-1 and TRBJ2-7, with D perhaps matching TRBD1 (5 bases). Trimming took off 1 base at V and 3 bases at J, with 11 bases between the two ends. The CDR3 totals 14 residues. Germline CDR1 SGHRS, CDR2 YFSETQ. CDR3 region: CASSLNPGNYEQYF. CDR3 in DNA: TGCGCCAGCAGCTTGAACCCAGGGAACTACGAGCAGTACTTC.

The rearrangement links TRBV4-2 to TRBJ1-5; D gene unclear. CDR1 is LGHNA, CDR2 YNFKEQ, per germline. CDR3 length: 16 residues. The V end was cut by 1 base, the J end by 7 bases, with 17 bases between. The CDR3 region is CASSQATGPGFQPQHF. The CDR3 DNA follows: TGTGCCAGCAGCCAAGCGACGGGCCCGGGCTTCCAGCCCCAGCATTTT.

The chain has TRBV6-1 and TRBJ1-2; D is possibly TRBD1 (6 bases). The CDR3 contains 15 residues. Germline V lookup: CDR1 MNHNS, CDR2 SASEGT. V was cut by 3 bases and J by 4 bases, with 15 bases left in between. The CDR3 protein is CASSDSTRGTYGYTF. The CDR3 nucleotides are TGTGCCAGCAGTGACTCGACCAGGGGAACCTATGGCTACACCTTC.

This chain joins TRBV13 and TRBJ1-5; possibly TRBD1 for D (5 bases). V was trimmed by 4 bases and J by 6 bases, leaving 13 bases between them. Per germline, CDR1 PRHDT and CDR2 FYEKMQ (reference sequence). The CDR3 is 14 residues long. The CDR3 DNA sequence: TGTGCCAGCAGCTCCCGGGACTACGGTCAGCCCCAGCATTTT. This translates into CASSSRDYGQPQHF.